The clone carrying this T cell receptor beta chain was observed a few times. The antigen remains undetermined. The entry originates in a study of OX40 agonist ivuxolimab in advanced cancers. Study context: Every 2 weeks, patients got intravenous ivuxolimab at one of six dose levels (0.01-10 mg/kg). Prior anti-PD-1, anti-PD-L1 or anti-CTLA-4 therapy did not bar entry, and about 40% had some. Whole-study findings and limits: The average count of expanded clones was higher among CD8+ T cells than among CD4+.

The table came from immunoSEQ multiplex PCR; TCRdb's copy has only in-frame clones and leaves some out. The table shows 50,000 or so clones, with 60% to 80% occurring only once. CDR3 length: 16 amino acids. V was pared by 7 bases and J by 5 bases, with 11 bases of the junction left unmatched. Germline CDR1 reads WSHSY; CDR2 reads SAAADI. This chain uses TRBV10-2 with TRBJ2-1; TRBD1 matches at 10 bases. The specimen was CD4+ or CD8+ T cells sorted from blood, collected in a trial of the OX40 agonist ivuxolimab. The TCR was taken from an adult with an advanced solid tumor such as melanoma, head and neck, liver or kidney cancer. The CDR3 DNA sequence: TGCGCCAGCAACCCCCAGGACAGGGGGTTTGACAATGAGCAGTTCTTC. This translates into CASNPQDRGFDNEQFF.